Below are 3 T cell receptor beta chains sequenced from a single sample in a study of blood T cells in healthy people across ages. A J-beta primer mix and a sample-barcoded 5' primer were used in a second PCR of roughly 6 to 11 cycles. One entry per CDR3 protein results from TCRdb running MiXCR on the 5' RACE reads. Of about 930,000 distinct CDR3 sequences in the sample, 29% were seen once. In addition, the sample was reused for a study of T cells of mothers and their children.

The sequenced material came from blood. These receptors all come from a woman aged 40 to 50 in good health.

The chain recombines TRBV27 with TRBJ2-7, with D maybe TRBD2 (6 bases). The CDR3 consists of 13 residues. Germline V gene data show CDR1 as MNHEY and CDR2 as SMNVEV (reference sequence). V shed 9 bases and J shed 2 bases, with 14 bases lying between them. CDR3 residues: CASSRGIAYEQYF. DNA for the CDR3: TGTGCCAGTTCGCGGGGTATAGCCTACGAGCAGTACTTC.

This chain uses TRBV28 with TRBJ2-3; D call uncertain. This CDR3 contains 16 residues. Trimming removed 5 bases from V and 0 bases from J, with 15 bases in between. Germline V gene data show CDR1 as MDHEN and CDR2 as SYDVKM. The CDR3 protein is CASSTIRLTSTDTQYF. In DNA form, the CDR3 reads TGTGCCAGCAGTACTATAAGGCTAACTAGCACAGATACGCAGTATTTT.

The V gene is TRBV28, the J gene TRBJ2-7, with D uncertain. In germline, CDR1 is MDHEN, CDR2 SYDVKM. V was pared by 4 bases and J by 4 bases, with 14 bases between. CDR3 length: 14 amino acids. This chain's CDR3 is CASSSHSHPYEQYF. CDR3 nucleotides: TGTGCCAGCAGTTCACATTCCCACCCTTACGAGCAGTACTTC.